This T cell receptor beta chain was retrieved from a study of cytomegalovirus exposure and HLA in healthy donors. General study points: In most subjects, TCR beta sequences reportedly gave accurate predictions of HLA-A and HLA-B alleles. Reportedly, diagnosis of cytomegalovirus status by the classifier showed high specificity and sensitivity. Among the CMV-associated chains, three were confirmed in vitro as specific for CMV antigens.

PCR used 60 Vbeta primers and 13 Jbeta primers. The protocol was immunoSEQ multiplex PCR, while the TCRdb copy is restricted to in-frame clones and leaves out a portion. The table lists 180,000 or so clones, about 77% of them singletons. Germline loops: CDR1 SGHVS, CDR2 FQNEAQ. This CDR3 comprises 14 residues. V was clipped by 0 bases and J by 2 bases, with 8 bases between them. For this clone: The antigen is not known.

The J gene is TRBJ2-7, the V gene TRBV7-8; D is uncertain. The receptor was isolated from a woman aged 25 to 39 in good health and CMV-seropositive. Sequenced input: PBMCs. The CDR3 coding sequence is TGTGCCAGCAGCTTAGCGGTCAGTGCCTACGAGCAGTACTTC. It translates to CASSLAVSAYEQYF. Full variable domain (rest looked up from reference TRBV7-8 and TRBJ2-7): GAGVSQSPRYKVAKRGQDVALRCDPISGHVSLFWYQQALGQGPEFLTYFQNEAQLDKSGLPSDRFFAERPEGSVSTLKIQRTQQEDSAVYLCASSLAVSAYEQYFGPGTRLTVT.